Following are 18 T cell receptor beta chains from one sample sequenced in a study of T cells after yellow fever vaccination. A single record per CDR3 protein comes from TCRdb applying MiXCR to the 5' RACE reads. Here the sample spans more than 350,000 distinct CDR3 sequences, more than 9% being singletons. The starting material was PBMCs, obtained on the day of the first yellow fever vaccination. The receptors here all came from a man aged 18 to 29 who received the YFV17D yellow fever vaccine.

The chain employs TRBV11-2 and TRBJ2-5, with 7 bases matching TRBD1. The CDR3 totals 14 residues. Germline V gives CDR1 SGHAT, CDR2 FQNNGV. The J segment lost 1 base and the V segment lost 4 bases, leaving 3 bases of the junction unmatched. The CDR3 protein is CASSSEGAQETQYF. DNA of the CDR3: TGTGCCAGCAGCTCCGAGGGGGCCCAAGAGACCCAGTACTTC.

V gene TRBV20-1 combines with J gene TRBJ1-4; no clear D gene. Trimming removed 1 base at V and 5 bases at J, with 17 bases between. The CDR3 totals 16 residues. The germline V gene has CDR1 DFQATT and CDR2 SNEGSKA (reference sequence). The CDR3 coding sequence is TGCAGTGCTAGAGGGGGATCGGGCGGAGGGAATGAAAAACTGTTTTTT. Translation gives CSARGGSGGGNEKLFF.

The chain couples TRBV5-5 to TRBJ1-1; no clear D. Germline values: CDR1 SGHKS, CDR2 YYEKEE (reference sequence). The V end was cut by 4 bases, the J end by 1 base, with 11 bases between. CDR3 size: 14 residues. The CDR3: CASSPLTANTEAFF. Written as DNA, the CDR3 is TGTGCCAGCAGCCCGCTGACGGCGAACACTGAAGCTTTCTTT. Variable domain in full (rest from reference TRBV5-5 and TRBJ1-1): DAGVTQSPTHLIKTRGQQVTLRCSPISGHKSVSWYQQVLGQGPQFIFQYYEKEERGRGNFPDRFSARQFPNYSSELNVNALLLGDSALYLCASSPLTANTEAFFGQGTRLTVV.

This clonotype was observed at least ten times. The J gene is TRBJ2-1, the V gene TRBV5-1; D may correspond to TRBD1 or TRBD2 (5 bases each). The V gene lost 0 bases and the J gene lost 0 bases, with 10 bases spanning the gap. This CDR3 has 16 residues. Germline CDR1 is SGHRS and CDR2 is YFSETQ. The CDR3 protein is CASSLGRGSSYNEQFF. CDR3 bases: TGCGCCAGCAGCTTGGGACGGGGCTCCTCCTACAATGAGCAGTTCTTC.

This chain uses TRBV5-1 with TRBJ2-1; D might be TRBD1 (6 bases). Between the trimmed V and J ends, which lost 0 bases and 4 bases, there was a span of 11 bases. The CDR3 spans 15 residues. Germline lookup yields CDR1 SGHRS and CDR2 YFSETQ. Written as DNA, the CDR3 is TGCGCCAGCAGCTTGGCACGGACAGCATACAATGAGCAGTTCTTC. Amino acid sequence: CASSLARTAYNEQFF.

The chain employs TRBV7-9 and TRBJ1-2; 7 bases agree with TRBD1. The CDR3 is 15 residues long. CDR1 and CDR2 from the germline V gene are SEHNR and FQNEAQ (reference sequence). V dropped 5 bases and J dropped 2; count of bases not matched to a gene: 8. This CDR3 reads CASSVNFRGNYGYTF. The CDR3 nucleotides read TGTGCCAGCAGCGTTAACTTCAGGGGGAACTATGGCTACACCTTC.

The chain employs TRBV7-9 and TRBJ1-2, with no clear D. V was cut by 8 bases and J by 2 bases, with 9 bases left in between. Germline CDR1 SEHNR, CDR2 FQNEAQ (reference sequence). This CDR3 comprises 12 residues. This CDR3 is CASGGRNYGYTF. CDR3 DNA sequence: TGTGCCAGCGGTGGACGGAACTATGGCTACACCTTC.

This rearrangement joins TRBV10-3 to TRBJ2-3, with D tentatively TRBD2 (5 bases). V shed 5 bases and J shed 6 bases, with 21 bases lying between them. The CDR3 consists of 16 residues. Germline values: CDR1 ENHRY, CDR2 SYGVKD. CDR3 DNA sequence: TGTGCCATCAGTCCTCGGGGTTGGCTCTTCACGGATACGCAGTATTTT. It encodes CAISPRGWLFTDTQYF.

This clonotype was recorded a few times. This rearrangement joins TRBV20-1 to TRBJ2-5, with D possibly being TRBD1 (5 bases). Germline V gene data show CDR1 as DFQATT and CDR2 as SNEGSKA (reference sequence). V gave up 6 bases and J gave up 3 bases, with 17 bases separating them. The CDR3 runs 14 residues. The CDR3 DNA is TGCAGTGCCGAAAAGGGGTATCGAGAAGAGACCCAGTACTTC. Translating gives CSAEKGYREETQYF.

Ten or more counts support this clonotype. The chain links TRBV12-3 or TRBV12-4 to TRBJ1-1; TRBD1 matches at 11 bases. After removal of 5 bases from V and 3 bases from J, the junction contained 8 bases not matched to a gene. This CDR3 has 16 residues. This chain's CDR3 is CASSPNPGQGDTEAFF. The DNA of the CDR3 is TGTGCCAGCAGTCCAAATCCGGGACAGGGGGACACTGAAGCTTTCTTT.

J is TRBJ2-1 and V is TRBV6-5; weak D call: TRBD2 (5 bases). Looked up from germline, CDR1 is MNHEY and CDR2 is SVGAGI. This CDR3 spans 16 amino acids. Trimming took 5 bases from V and 8 from J, leaving 22 bases between them. The CDR3, as DNA: TGTGCCAGCAGTATCCGATGGACTCTTTTTGGCGATGAGCAGTTCTTC. It translates to CASSIRWTLFGDEQFF.

This clonotype showed up just a few times. The V and J genes are TRBV29-1 and TRBJ1-2; weak D call: TRBD1 (6 bases). With 4 bases removed from V and 7 bases from J, the gap between germline ends came to 16 bases. The germline CDR1 and CDR2 sequences are SQVTM and ANQGSEA. The CDR3 is made up of 13 amino acids. The CDR3 sequence is CSVGGGTSGGYTF. The CDR3 nucleotides are TGCAGCGTTGGTGGGGGCACATCCGGTGGCTACACCTTC.

The chain is built from TRBV5-1 and TRBJ2-3; no clear D gene. CDR3 length: 15 residues. Trimming took off 6 bases at V and 6 bases at J, with 20 bases between the two ends. CDR1 and CDR2 from the germline V gene are SGHRS and YFSETQ. CDR3 bases: TGCGCCAGCAAGGAATCCGGATGGATTGAGGATACGCAGTATTTT. Translated: CASKESGWIEDTQYF.

The V call is TRBV7-6, the J call TRBJ2-7; the D gene is possibly TRBD2 (6 bases). CDR3 length: 14 amino acids. Germline V lookup: CDR1 SGHVS, CDR2 FNYEAQ. Trimming took off 3 bases at V and 1 base at J, with 10 bases between the two ends. CDR3 loop: CASSLGGKSYEQYF. The DNA of the CDR3 is TGTGCCAGCAGCTTGGGCGGGAAGTCCTACGAGCAGTACTTC.

This chain joins TRBV6-2 or TRBV6-3 and TRBJ2-3, with D possibly TRBD1 on 7 matching bases. CDR1 and CDR2 (germline): MNHEY, SVGEGT. V gave up 4 bases and J gave up 0 bases, with 17 bases separating them. The CDR3 loop spans 17 amino acids. The CDR3 sequence: CASSSIQGGTSTDTQYF. DNA for the CDR3: TGTGCCAGCAGTTCAATTCAGGGGGGTACTAGCACAGATACGCAGTATTTT.

This chain connects TRBV7-3 to TRBJ2-1, with D unclear. Germline V CDR1 and CDR2: SGHTA, FQGTGA. Trimming shortened V by 0 bases and J by 7 bases, and 7 bases separated the two germline ends. CDR3 length equals 13 residues. CDR3 nucleotides: TGTGCCAGCAGCTTAACGGTTGAGAATGAGCAGTTCTTC. Protein product: CASSLTVENEQFF.

The V gene is TRBV12-3 or TRBV12-4, the J gene TRBJ1-4, with TRBD1 identical over 10 bases. The V gene end was trimmed by 5 bases and the J gene end by 6 bases; junction bases not matched to a gene: 6. The CDR3 sequence is 15 residues long. The CDR3 coding sequence is TGTGCCAGCAGTCAGGAGGGGACAGGGGATGAAAAACTGTTTTTT. Translating gives CASSQEGTGDEKLFF.

The chain joins TRBV4-2 to TRBJ1-4, with 9 bases matching TRBD1. Germline CDR1 is LGHNA and CDR2 is YNFKEQ. CDR3 length: 16 amino acids. Trimming removed 1 base from V and 5 bases from J; junction bases left unmatched: 5. The CDR3 coding sequence is TGTGCCAGCAGCCAAGCCTACAGGGGGCCGAATGAAAAACTGTTTTTT. Translated: CASSQAYRGPNEKLFF.